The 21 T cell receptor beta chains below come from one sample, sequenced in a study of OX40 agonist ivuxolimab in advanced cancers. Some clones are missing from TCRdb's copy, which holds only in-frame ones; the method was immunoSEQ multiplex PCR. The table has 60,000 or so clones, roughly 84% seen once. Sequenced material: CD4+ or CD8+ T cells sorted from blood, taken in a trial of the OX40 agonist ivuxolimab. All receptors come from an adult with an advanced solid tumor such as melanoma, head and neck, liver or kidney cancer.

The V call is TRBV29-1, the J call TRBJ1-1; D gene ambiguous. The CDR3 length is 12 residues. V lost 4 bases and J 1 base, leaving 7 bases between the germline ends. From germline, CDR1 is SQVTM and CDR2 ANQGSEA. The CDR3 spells CSVAQTNTEAFF. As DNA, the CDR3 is TGCAGCGTTGCACAAACGAACACTGAAGCTTTCTTT.

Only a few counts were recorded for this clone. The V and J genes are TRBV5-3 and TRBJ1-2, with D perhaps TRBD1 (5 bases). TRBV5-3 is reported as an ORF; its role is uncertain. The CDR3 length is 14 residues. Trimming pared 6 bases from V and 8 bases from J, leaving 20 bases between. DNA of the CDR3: TGTGCCAGAATCCCGGGTGGACACCGGCGGGGCTACACCTTC. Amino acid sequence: CARIPGGHRRGYTF.

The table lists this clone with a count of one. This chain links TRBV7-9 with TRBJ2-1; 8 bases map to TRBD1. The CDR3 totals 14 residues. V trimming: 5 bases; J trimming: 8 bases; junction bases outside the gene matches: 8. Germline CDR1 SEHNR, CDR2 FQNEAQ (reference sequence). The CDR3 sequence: CASSQDRDRDEQFF. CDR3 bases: TGTGCCAGCAGCCAGGACAGGGATCGCGATGAGCAGTTCTTC.

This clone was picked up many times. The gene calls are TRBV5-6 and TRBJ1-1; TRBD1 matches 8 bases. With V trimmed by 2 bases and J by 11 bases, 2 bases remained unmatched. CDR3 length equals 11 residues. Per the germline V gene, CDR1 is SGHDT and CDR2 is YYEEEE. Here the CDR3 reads CASSFRDRAFF. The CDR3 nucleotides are TGTGCCAGCAGCTTCCGGGACAGGGCTTTCTTT.

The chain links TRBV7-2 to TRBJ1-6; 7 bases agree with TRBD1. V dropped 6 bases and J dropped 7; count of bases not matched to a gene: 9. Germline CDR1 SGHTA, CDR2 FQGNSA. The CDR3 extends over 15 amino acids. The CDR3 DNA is TGTGCCAGCAGTAGGGGACAGACAGACAATTCACCCCTCCACTTT. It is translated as CASSRGQTDNSPLHF.

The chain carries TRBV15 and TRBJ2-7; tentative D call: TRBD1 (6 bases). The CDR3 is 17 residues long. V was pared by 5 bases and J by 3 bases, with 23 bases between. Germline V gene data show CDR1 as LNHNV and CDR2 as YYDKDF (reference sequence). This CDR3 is CATSLLDRVSLNYEQYF. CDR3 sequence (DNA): TGTGCCACCAGCCTTCTGGACAGAGTTAGTTTAAACTACGAGCAGTACTTC.

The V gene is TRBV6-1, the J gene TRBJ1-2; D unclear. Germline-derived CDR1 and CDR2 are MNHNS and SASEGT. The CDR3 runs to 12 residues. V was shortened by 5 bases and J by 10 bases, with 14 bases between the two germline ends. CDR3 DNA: TGTGCCAGCAGTCCACTCCTGGCGTTCTACACCTTC. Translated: CASSPLLAFYTF.

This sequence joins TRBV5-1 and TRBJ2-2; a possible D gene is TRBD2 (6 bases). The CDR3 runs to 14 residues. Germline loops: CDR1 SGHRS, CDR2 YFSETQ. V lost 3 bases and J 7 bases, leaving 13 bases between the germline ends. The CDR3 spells CASSYESSVGELFF. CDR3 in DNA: TGCGCCAGCAGCTACGAATCTAGCGTCGGGGAGCTGTTTTTT.

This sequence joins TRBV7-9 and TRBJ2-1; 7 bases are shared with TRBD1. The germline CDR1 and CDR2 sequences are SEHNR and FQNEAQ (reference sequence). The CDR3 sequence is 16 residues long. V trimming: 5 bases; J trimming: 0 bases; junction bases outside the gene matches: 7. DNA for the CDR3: TGTGCCAGCAGCACCGAACAGGGGAGCTCCTACAATGAGCAGTTCTTC. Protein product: CASSTEQGSSYNEQFF.

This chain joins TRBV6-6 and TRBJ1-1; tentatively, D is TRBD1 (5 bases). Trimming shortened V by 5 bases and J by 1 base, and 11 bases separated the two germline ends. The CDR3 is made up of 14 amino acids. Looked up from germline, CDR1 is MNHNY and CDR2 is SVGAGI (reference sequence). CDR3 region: CASSRLGANTEAFF. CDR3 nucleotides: TGTGCCAGCAGTCGCCTAGGGGCGAACACTGAAGCTTTCTTT.

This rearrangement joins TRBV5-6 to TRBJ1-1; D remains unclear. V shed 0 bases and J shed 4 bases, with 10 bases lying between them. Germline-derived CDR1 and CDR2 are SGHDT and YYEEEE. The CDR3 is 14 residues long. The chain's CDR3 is CASSLGGYGTEAFF. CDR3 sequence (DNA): TGTGCCAGCAGCTTGGGCGGGTATGGCACTGAAGCTTTCTTT.

Here the CDR3 DNA reads TGTGCCAGCAGCTTGGGGACAGCATCCAGCTCCTACGAGCAGTACTTC. Residues: CASSLGTASSSYEQYF. J is TRBJ2-7 and V is TRBV5-8; maybe TRBD1 (6 bases). The CDR3 has 16 residues. The germline V gene encodes CDR1 SGHTS and CDR2 YDEGEE. V lost 0 bases to trimming and J lost 0 bases, with 13 bases between them.

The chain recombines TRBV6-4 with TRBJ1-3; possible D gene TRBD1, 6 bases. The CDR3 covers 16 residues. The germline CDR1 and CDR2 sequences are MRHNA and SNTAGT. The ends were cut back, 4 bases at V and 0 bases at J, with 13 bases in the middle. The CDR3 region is CASSGKGQISGNTIYF. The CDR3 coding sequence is TGTGCCAGCAGTGGCAAAGGACAGATCTCTGGAAACACCATATATTTT.

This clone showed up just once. CDR3 loop: CASSRGQAGNTIYF. DNA for the CDR3: TGTGCCAGCAGCCGAGGACAGGCTGGAAACACCATATATTTT. V usage is TRBV7-9 and J usage is TRBJ1-3; TRBD1 matches 7 bases. CDR3 length: 14 amino acids. The germline V gene encodes CDR1 SEHNR and CDR2 FQNEAQ (reference sequence). With V trimmed by 5 bases and J by 2 bases, 3 bases remained unmatched.

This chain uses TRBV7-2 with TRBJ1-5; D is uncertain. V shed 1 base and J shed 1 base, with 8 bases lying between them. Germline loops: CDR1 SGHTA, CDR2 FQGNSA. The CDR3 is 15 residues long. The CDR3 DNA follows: TGTGCCAGCAGCTTAGACGTCAGAAGCAATCAGCCCCAGCATTTT. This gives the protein CASSLDVRSNQPQHF.

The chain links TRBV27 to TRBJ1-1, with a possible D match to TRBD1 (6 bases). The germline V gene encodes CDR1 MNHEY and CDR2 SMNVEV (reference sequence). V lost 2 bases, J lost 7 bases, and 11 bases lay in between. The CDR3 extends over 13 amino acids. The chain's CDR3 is CASSLMAGVEAFF. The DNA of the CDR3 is TGTGCCAGCAGTTTAATGGCAGGGGTTGAAGCTTTCTTT.

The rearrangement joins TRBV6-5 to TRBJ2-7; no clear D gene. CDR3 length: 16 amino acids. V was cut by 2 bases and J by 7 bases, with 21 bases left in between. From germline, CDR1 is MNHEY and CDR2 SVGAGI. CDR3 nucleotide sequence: TGTGCCAGCAGTTACACCGACCCGCTCCTCTCGGGTGAGCAGTACTTC. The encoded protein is CASSYTDPLLSGEQYF.

The chain's CDR3 is CSGGTSGSYEQFF. In DNA, the CDR3 is TGCAGCGGAGGGACTAGCGGGAGCTATGAGCAGTTCTTC. The gene calls are TRBV29-1 and TRBJ2-1, with TRBD2 identical over 14 bases. There are 13 residues in the CDR3. The V segment lost 7 bases and the J segment 8 bases; nucleotides outside the gene matches: 4. Per germline, CDR1 SQVTM and CDR2 ANQGSEA.

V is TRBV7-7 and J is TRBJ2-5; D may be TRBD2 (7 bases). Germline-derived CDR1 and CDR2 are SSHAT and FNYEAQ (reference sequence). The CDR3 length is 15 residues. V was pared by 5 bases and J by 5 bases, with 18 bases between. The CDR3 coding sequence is TGTGCCAGCAGCGGCACACGGGGGGCAGAGGAGACCCAGTACTTC. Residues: CASSGTRGAEETQYF. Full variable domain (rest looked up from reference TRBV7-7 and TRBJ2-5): GAGVSQSPRYKVTKRGQDVTLRCDPISSHATLYWYQQALGQGPEFLTYFNYEAQPDKSGLPSDRFSAERPEGSISTLTIQRTEQRDSAMYRCASSGTRGAEETQYFGPGTRLLVL.

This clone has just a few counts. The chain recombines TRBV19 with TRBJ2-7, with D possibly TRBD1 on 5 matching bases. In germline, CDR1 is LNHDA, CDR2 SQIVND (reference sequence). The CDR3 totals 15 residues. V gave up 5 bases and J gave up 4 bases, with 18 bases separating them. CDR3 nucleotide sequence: TGTGCCAGTAGTTTCCCCGAAAGGGGAATGTACGAGCAGTACTTC. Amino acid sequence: CASSFPERGMYEQYF.

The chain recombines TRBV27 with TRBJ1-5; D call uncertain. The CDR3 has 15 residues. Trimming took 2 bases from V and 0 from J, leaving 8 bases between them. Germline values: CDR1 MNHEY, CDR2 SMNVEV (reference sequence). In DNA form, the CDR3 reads TGTGCCAGCAGTTTAAGTAGACATAGCAATCAGCCCCAGCATTTT. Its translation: CASSLSRHSNQPQHF.